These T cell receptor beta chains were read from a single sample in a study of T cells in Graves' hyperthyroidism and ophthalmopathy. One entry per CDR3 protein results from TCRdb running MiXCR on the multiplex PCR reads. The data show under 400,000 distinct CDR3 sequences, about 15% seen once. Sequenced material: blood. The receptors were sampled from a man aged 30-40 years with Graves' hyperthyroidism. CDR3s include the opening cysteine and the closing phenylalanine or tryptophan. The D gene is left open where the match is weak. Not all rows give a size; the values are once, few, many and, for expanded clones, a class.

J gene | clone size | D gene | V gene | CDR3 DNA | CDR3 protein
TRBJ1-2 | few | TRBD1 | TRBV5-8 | TGTGCCAGCAGCCGGGACAGGGGTTTAAGCTACACCTTC | CASSRDRGLSYTF
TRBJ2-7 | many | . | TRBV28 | TGTGCCAGCAGATCACCAGTAGGTACCGAGCAGTACTTC | CASRSPVGTEQYF
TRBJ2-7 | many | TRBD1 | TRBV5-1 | TGCGCCAGCAGCCGTGGACAGGGAAAATACGAGCAGTACTTC | CASSRGQGKYEQYF
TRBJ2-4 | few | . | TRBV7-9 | TGTGCCAGCAGCTTAGATGTTGACAAAAACATTCAGTACTTC | CASSLDVDKNIQYF
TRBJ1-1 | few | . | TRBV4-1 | TGCGCCAGCAGCCAAGGGCTTTTGAACACTGAAGCTTTCTTT | CASSQGLLNTEAFF
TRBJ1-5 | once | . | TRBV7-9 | TGTGCCAGCAGCTTATACCGGGGGCTAGATAGCAATCAGCCCCAGCATTTT | CASSLYRGLDSNQPQHF
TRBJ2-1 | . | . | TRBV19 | TGTGCCAGTATGGGGACTCACTCCTACAATGAGCAGTTCTTC | CASMGTHSYNEQFF
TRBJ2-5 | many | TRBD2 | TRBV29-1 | TGCAGCGTTGGGGGGGCGGGAGGAGCCGGAGAGACCCAGTACTTC | CSVGGAGGAGETQYF
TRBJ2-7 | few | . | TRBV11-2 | TGTGCCAGCAGCCTCCTGGAGGGGGGGGGCGAGCAGTACTTC | CASSLLEGGGEQYF
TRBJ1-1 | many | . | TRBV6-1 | TGTGCCAGCACCCCGGGACTCTCGAACACTGAAGCTTTCTTT | CASTPGLSNTEAFF
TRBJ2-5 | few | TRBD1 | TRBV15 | TGTGCCACCAGCAGAAGCAGGGGGAGCCAAGAGACCCAGTACTTC | CATSRSRGSQETQYF
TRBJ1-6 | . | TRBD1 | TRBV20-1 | TGCAGTGCGAGTCAGGGGGCACGGTCACCCCTCCGCTTT | CSASQGARSPLRF
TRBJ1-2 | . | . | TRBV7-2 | TGTGCCAGCAGCCTAGGACAGTATGGCTACACCTTC | CASSLGQYGYTF
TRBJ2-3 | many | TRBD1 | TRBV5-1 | TGCGCCAGCAGCTTGGCCCGGCAGGGGGCAGATACGCAGTATTTT | CASSLARQGADTQYF
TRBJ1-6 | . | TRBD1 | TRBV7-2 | TGCGCCAGCAGCTTTTCGGGACAGTTTAATTCACCCCTCCACTTT | CASSFSGQFNSPLHF
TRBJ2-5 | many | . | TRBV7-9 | TGTGCCAGCAGCTTACCCGATGAAGGGACCCAGTACTTC | CASSLPDEGTQYF
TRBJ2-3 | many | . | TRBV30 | TGTGCCTGGAGTAGGGGTGATACGCAGTATTTT | CAWSRGDTQYF
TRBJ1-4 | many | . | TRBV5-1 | TGCGCCAGCAGCCCCCAGTTCGGCGAAAAACTGTTTTTT | CASSPQFGEKLFF
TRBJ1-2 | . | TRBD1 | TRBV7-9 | TGTGCCAGCAGCTTAGCGAAGACAGGGCCAGGCTACACCTTC | CASSLAKTGPGYTF
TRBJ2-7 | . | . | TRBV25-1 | TGTGCCAGCAGTGAATCAGGTATCTCCTACGAGCAGTACTTC | CASSESGISYEQYF
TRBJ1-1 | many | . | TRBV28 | TGTGCCAGCAGCCCCAGAGGACCGGTTGAAGCTTTCTTT | CASSPRGPVEAFF
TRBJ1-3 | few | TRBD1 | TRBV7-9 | TGTGCCAGCCCTCTCGGGACAGGGAATTCTGGAAACACCATATATTTT | CASPLGTGNSGNTIYF
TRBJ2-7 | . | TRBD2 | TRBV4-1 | TGCGCCAGCAGCCAAGACCTCTCTAGCGGGGGGATCTACGAGCAGTACTTC | CASSQDLSSGGIYEQYF
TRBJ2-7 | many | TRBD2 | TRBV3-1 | TGTGCCAGCAGCCAATTCCTAGCGGCCGAGGAGCAGTACTTC | CASSQFLAAEEQYF
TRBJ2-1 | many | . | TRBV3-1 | TGTGCCAGCAGTTCCGGTGCAGAGTACAATGAGCAGTTCTTC | CASSSGAEYNEQFF
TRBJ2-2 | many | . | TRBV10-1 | TGCGCCAGCAGTGACAGCACCGGGGAGCTGTTTTTT | CASSDSTGELFF
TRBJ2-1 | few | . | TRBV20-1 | TGCAGTGCTAGTAAACTTTACTCCTACAATGAGCAGTTCTTC | CSASKLYSYNEQFF
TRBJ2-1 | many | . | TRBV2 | TGTGCCAGCAGCTCGCTCGCCCCCCCTCGGGGCTCCTACAATGAGCAGTTCTTC | CASSSLAPPRGSYNEQFF
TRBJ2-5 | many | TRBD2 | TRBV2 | TGTGCCAGCAGTGTACTAGCGCCGCAAGAGACCCAGTACTTC | CASSVLAPQETQYF
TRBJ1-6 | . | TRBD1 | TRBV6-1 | TGTGCCAGCAGGGGGACAGCTTCCCCGTCGCCACCCCTCCACTTT | CASRGTASPSPPLHF
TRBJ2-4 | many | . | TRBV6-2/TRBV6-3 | TGTGCCAGCAGGCCGTCCCGGTGGCGGACGGCGGACAAAAACATTCAGTACTTC | CASRPSRWRTADKNIQYF
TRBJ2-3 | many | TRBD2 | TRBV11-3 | TGTGCCAGCAGCCAGAGGGGACTAGCGGGAGACGGCACAGATACGCAGTATTTT | CASSQRGLAGDGTDTQYF
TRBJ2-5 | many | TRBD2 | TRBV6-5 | TGTGCCAGCTGGGCCCTCTCTTTAGCGGGAGGGGGGGAGACCCAGTACTTC | CASWALSLAGGGETQYF
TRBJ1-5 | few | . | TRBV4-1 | TGCGCCAGCAGCCAAGGAAGTGCCGATCAGCCCCAGCATTTT | CASSQGSADQPQHF
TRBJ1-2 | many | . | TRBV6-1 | TGTGCCAGCAGTGAAGGGGGGGCAGAACCCTCGGATGGCTACACCTTC | CASSEGGAEPSDGYTF
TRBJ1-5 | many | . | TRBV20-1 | TGCAGTGCTAGAGACCCGAATAGCAATCAGCCCCAGCATTTT | CSARDPNSNQPQHF
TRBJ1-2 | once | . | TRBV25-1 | TGTGCCAGCAGTAGAGGTTCTAACTATGGCTACACCTTC | CASSRGSNYGYTF
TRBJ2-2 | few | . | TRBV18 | TGTGCCAGCTCACCAGGGAACGGGAACACCGGGGAGCTGTTTTTT | CASSPGNGNTGELFF
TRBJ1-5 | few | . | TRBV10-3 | TGTGCCATCAGTGAGTCGAGGTCTCAGCCCCAGCATTTT | CAISESRSQPQHF
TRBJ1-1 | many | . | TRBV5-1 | TGCGCCAGCAGCCCGTGGGAGTGGGTGAACACTGAAGCTTTCTTT | CASSPWEWVNTEAFF
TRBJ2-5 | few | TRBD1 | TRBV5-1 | TGCGCCAGCAGCTTCGGACAGGGGGCGGGAGAGACCCAGTACTTC | CASSFGQGAGETQYF